Each of the 6 T cell receptor beta chains below was sequenced from the same sample in a study of CD8 T cells in ankylosing spondylitis. TCRdb passed the 5' RACE reads through MiXCR, listing each CDR3 protein once. The sample yields some 130,000 distinct CDR3 sequences, about 13% seen once. The sequencing sample was made of blood, either unsorted or a sorted T cell fraction (not recorded which). Source of these receptors: a female donor with ankylosing spondylitis or in good health (not recorded which).

This clonotype was counted only a few times. The V gene is TRBV20-1, the J gene TRBJ1-2, with a possible D match to TRBD1 (5 bases). Germline lookup yields CDR1 DFQATT and CDR2 SNEGSKA (reference sequence). CDR3 length: 13 residues. V gave up 2 bases and J gave up 3 bases, with 10 bases separating them. For the CDR3, the DNA is TGCAGTGCTAGATCGGGGCTTGACTATGGCTACACCTTC. This codes for CSARSGLDYGYTF.

This clonotype was seen repeatedly, ten times or more. This chain connects TRBV28 to TRBJ2-2; D remains ambiguous. The CDR3 spans 13 residues. Germline V gene lookup returns CDR1 MDHEN and CDR2 SYDVKM. V was trimmed by 3 bases and J by 6 bases, leaving 8 bases between them. The CDR3 nucleotides read TGTGCCAGCAGTTTCCAAGGTGCCGGGGAGCTGTTTTTT. The encoded protein is CASSFQGAGELFF. Drawing the rest from reference TRBV28 and TRBJ2-2, the complete variable domain is DVKVTQSSRYLVKRTGEKVFLECVQDMDHENMFWYRQDPGLGLRLIYFSYDVKMKEKGDIPEGYSVSREKKERFSLILESASTNQTSMYLCASSFQGAGELFFGEGSRLTVL.

This clonotype was detected a few times. V and J are TRBV11-2 and TRBJ2-1; 8 bases line up with TRBD2. The germline V gene encodes CDR1 SGHAT and CDR2 FQNNGV. V lost 3 bases and J lost 6; bases outside the gene matches: 10. The CDR3 loop spans 16 amino acids. CDR3 loop: CASSFTGRLATNEQFF. In nucleotides, the CDR3 is TGTGCCAGCAGCTTTACTGGGAGACTAGCGACCAATGAGCAGTTCTTC.

Many counts were recorded for this clonotype. The gene calls are TRBV29-1 and TRBJ2-7; D might be TRBD1 (6 bases). The V gene's germline CDR1 is SQVTM and CDR2 ANQGSEA. Trimming removed 0 bases at V and 3 bases at J, with 9 bases between. This CDR3 has 13 residues. The CDR3 loop is CSVEERGFYEQYF. DNA of the CDR3: TGCAGCGTTGAAGAGAGGGGGTTCTACGAGCAGTACTTC.

Regarding this clonotype: With a much larger clone just one base away, this may be a read error. The chain couples TRBV28 to TRBJ2-5; TRBD2 might be the D (5 bases). The germline V gene encodes CDR1 MDHEN and CDR2 SYDVKM. The CDR3 sequence is 14 residues long. The V gene lost 10 bases and the J gene lost 4 bases, with 19 bases spanning the gap. The CDR3 sequence is CANNPGLARETQYF. The CDR3 coding sequence is TGTGCCAACAACCCCGGCCTAGCACGAGAGACCCAGTACTTC.

This clonotype was detected only a few times. The chain joins TRBV6-1 to TRBJ1-1; tentatively, D is TRBD1 (6 bases). V shed 5 bases and J shed 6 bases, with 13 bases lying between them. The CDR3 extends over 13 amino acids. Germline loops: CDR1 MNHNS, CDR2 SASEGT. In nucleotides, the CDR3 is TGTGCCAGCAGTCCACAGGGTCGTTCTGAAGCTTTCTTT. It is translated as CASSPQGRSEAFF.